The following is a TCR beta chain sequence with its context. Its specific antigen is unknown. Base-call qualities are not available, and no considerably larger clone is one nucleotide away. The CDR3 numbers 17 residues from cysteine through phenylalanine. The sequence is cut down to CDR3 DNA, 51 bases in frame from base 1. Looking up the germline V gene yields CDR1 SGHTA and CDR2 FQGNSA. V lost 5 bases and J lost 6 bases, and the count of bases not matched to a germline gene is 11. The data stem from a study of T cell changes during pregnancy in multiple sclerosis (dated by TCRdb to between 2017 and 2020). Study-wide context: The study examined how the T cell repertoire changed over the course of pregnancy in women with multiple sclerosis.

The library relied on the immunoSEQ multiplex PCR assay. Held by TCRdb, this immuneACCESS table contains in-frame sequences only and omits some clones. Under half of the omission traces to an unresolved V gene where checked; the cause of the rest is unknown. This sample gives some 46,000 clones in total; roughly 92% of them show up just once. Around 2% of the sample belongs to the ten largest clones. The source material was peripheral blood, sampled in the third trimester of pregnancy. The clonotype comes from a female donor with multiple sclerosis, enrolled in a pregnancy study. The chain employs TRBV7-2 and TRBJ1-5, with 12 junctional bases fitting TRBD1. The CDR3 corresponds to CASSRVSGTGGGQPQHF. At the DNA level, the sequence is TGTGCCAGCAGCCGTGTCTCCGGGACAGGGGGCGGTCAGCCCCAGCATTTT.